This TCR beta chain was recorded in a study of CXCR3-negative and CXCR3-positive naive CD8 T cells (dated by TCRdb to 2018 to 2020). With regard to the full study: In total, some 130 million TRB reads were obtained, corresponding to roughly 1.5 +/- 0.3 million reads per library. Data from roughly twelve donors, pooled across two independent experiments, went into the diversity and physicochemical repertoire analyses. TRBV-TRBJ cluster analysis included naive subsets from several donors and memory cells from 3 donors.

The paper's findings and limits, for the study overall: TRBV-TRBJ usage was similar between naive CXCR3-negative and CXCR3-positive cells from the same donor, while memory cells showed distinct patterns. Freshly isolated PBMCs were used for most assays because CXCR3 expression went down partially after cryopreservation. Because surface CD5, which has been linked to self-reactivity in mice, was comparable between naive subsets, TCR interaction strength was also inferred from TRB CDR3 physicochemical properties. Compared with CXCR3-negative naive cells, CXCR3-positive naive cells had TRB CDR3s with higher hydrophobicity (lower Kidera factor 4), lower energy, and higher strength and volume indices. Repertoire diversity was comparably high in both naive subsets but much lower in memory CD8+ T cells.

For each CD8+ T cell subset, flow sorting was done in triplicate, and under 350,000 cells per subset went directly into RLT lysis buffer. To exclude memory contaminants, naive CD8+ T cells were stringently defined as CD45RO-CCR7+CD27+CD95-. Standard density gradient centrifugation was used to isolate peripheral blood mononuclear cells from buffy coats. A FACSAria III was used to flow-sort naive CXCR3-negative and CXCR3-positive CD8+ T cells. Total RNA was extracted from sorted cells using an RNeasy Mini Kit. The instrument given in TCRdb is NextSeq 550. The Human TCR Profiling Kit (MiLaboratory) was used to make UMI-labeled 5' RACE TRB cDNA libraries. The full amount of extracted RNA was used for cDNA synthesis, and the full amount of resulting cDNA was used for PCR amplification. Libraries were prepared in parallel with an identical number of PCR cycles. As for the authors' bioinformatics: MIGEC and MiXCR extracted about 54,000 +/- 9,700 unique UMI-labeled TRB cDNA molecules per library, requiring at least two reads per UMI. An average of around 40,000 +/- 10,000 functional in-frame TRB CDR3 nucleotide clonotypes without stop codons was found per library. After downsampling to 5000 UMI-labeled TRB molecules per sample, diversity metrics, including normalized Shannon-Wiener and Chao1, were computed in VDJtools. VDJtools computed clonotype-size-weighted physicochemical properties of the central five CDR3 residues: interaction energy, strength, volume and Kidera factor 4. TCRdb reprocessed the public reads and reports one entry per CDR3 protein sequence, without DNA. TCRdb's processing, not the authors' own work, is the source of the V and J calls. The sample table gives some 47,000 distinct CDR3 sequences. The top ten clonotypes cover roughly 0.59% of the sample.

A word on this clonotype: This clone's antigen is unknown.

CDR3 length: 17 amino acids, cysteine to phenylalanine. This entry has no DNA. From a lookup of the germline V gene (reference sequence), CDR1 and CDR2 are SEHNR and FQNEAQ. What was sequenced was naive CXCR3+ CD8+ T cells from blood. In light of the paper, this sample's cell subset or site label describes: CD45RO-CCR7+CD27+CD95- naive CD8+ T cells expressing CXCR3 (TNR3+). Recombination joined TRBV7-9 with TRBJ2-7; the TRBD1 assignment by TCRdb is unverifiable without DNA. The TCR comes from a human donor in good health. Some clones in this sample may be carry-over from other donors' samples. The CDR3 corresponds to CASSLAVKGTGNYEQYF.